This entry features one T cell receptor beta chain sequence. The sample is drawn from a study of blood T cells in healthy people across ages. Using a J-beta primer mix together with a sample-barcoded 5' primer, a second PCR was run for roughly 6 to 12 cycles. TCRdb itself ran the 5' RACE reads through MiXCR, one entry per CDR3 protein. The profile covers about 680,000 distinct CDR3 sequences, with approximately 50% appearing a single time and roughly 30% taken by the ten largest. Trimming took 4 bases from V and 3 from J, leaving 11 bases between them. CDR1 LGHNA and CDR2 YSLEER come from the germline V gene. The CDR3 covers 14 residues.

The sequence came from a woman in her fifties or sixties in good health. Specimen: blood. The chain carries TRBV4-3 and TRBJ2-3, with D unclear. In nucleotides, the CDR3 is TGCGCCAGCAGCCGAAAGCCCCCAACAGATACGCAGTATTTT. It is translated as CASSRKPPTDTQYF.